The 17 T cell receptor beta chains presented below share a single source sample, sequenced in a study of beta chain features in type 1 diabetes. Sequencing targeted expressed TCRB transcripts, as all isolated RNA had been reverse transcribed. Sequencing used immunoSEQ multiplex PCR; TCRdb keeps in-frame clones, though not all of them. This sample carries under 300,000 clones, 11% of them seen once, and the ten largest clones take more than 0.015%. Findings and limits, study-wide: Type 1 diabetes patients showed a moderate but significant shortening of TCRB CDR3s in all four CD4+ subsets.

Antigens for these TCRs are unknown. The sample was naive CD4+ T cells from blood. These receptors all stem from a man aged 30-40 years with type 1 diabetes.

In its sample, this clone was seen a few times. The chain joins TRBV11-2 to TRBJ2-1; 9 nucleotides align to TRBD1. The J segment lost 9 bases and the V segment lost 5 bases, leaving 5 bases of the junction unmatched. Germline-derived CDR1 and CDR2 are SGHAT and FQNNGV. There are 13 residues in the CDR3. CDR3 in DNA: TGTGCCAGCAGCGTACAGGGGGCGATTGAGCAGTTCTTC. This encodes CASSVQGAIEQFF. Full variable domain (outside the CDR3, taken from reference TRBV11-2 and TRBJ2-1): EAGVAQSPRYKIIEKRQSVAFWCNPISGHATLYWYQQILGQGPKLLIQFQNNGVVDDSQLPKDRFSAERLKGVDSTLKIQPAKLEDSAVYLCASSVQGAIEQFFGPGTRLTVL.

The chain couples TRBV28 to TRBJ1-5; D call uncertain. V lost 4 bases and J 6 bases, leaving 7 bases between the germline ends. The CDR3 totals 12 residues. Per the germline V gene, CDR1 is MDHEN and CDR2 is SYDVKM. CDR3 sequence (DNA): TGTGCCAGCAGTTCCCTTCTTCAGCCCCAGCATTTT. Its translation: CASSSLLQPQHF.

This clone has a handful of counts. This chain links TRBV7-3 with TRBJ2-4; D remains unclear. Trimming cost V 0 bases and J 7 bases, with 7 bases left between them. The CDR3 length is 13 residues. Germline V gene lookup returns CDR1 SGHTA and CDR2 FQGTGA. The CDR3 reads CASSLTTLNIQYF. The CDR3 bases are TGTGCCAGCAGCTTAACGACATTGAACATTCAGTACTTC.

In this sample, this clone turned up a few times. V is TRBV18 and J is TRBJ2-5; D is perhaps TRBD1 (5 bases). CDR3 size: 14 residues. Germline CDR1 reads KGHSH; CDR2 reads LQKENI. Trimming took 4 bases from V and 7 from J, leaving 16 bases between them. CDR3 loop: CASSLTGGSATQYF. The CDR3 nucleotides are TGTGCCAGCTCACTTACAGGTGGTTCAGCGACCCAGTACTTC.

The CDR3 protein is CASSEMGDRGDTQYF. CDR3 coding DNA: TGTGCCAGCAGTGAAATGGGGGACAGGGGCGATACGCAGTATTTT. The rearrangement links TRBV6-1 to TRBJ2-3, with 10 positions matching TRBD1. There are 15 residues in the CDR3. The junction had 5 bases not matched to a gene; V was cut back by 2 bases and J by 6 bases. Looked up from germline, CDR1 is MNHNS and CDR2 is SASEGT.

This clone was counted a few times. The chain employs TRBV6-1 and TRBJ2-5; weak D call: TRBD2 (6 bases). Germline values: CDR1 MNHNS, CDR2 SASEGT. Trimming removed 4 bases from V and 0 bases from J, with 12 bases in between. This CDR3 contains 15 residues. The CDR3 sequence: CASSGPWGDQETQYF. The CDR3 DNA follows: TGTGCCAGCAGTGGTCCGTGGGGGGACCAAGAGACCCAGTACTTC.

A word on this clone: One end of the junction varies from germline; a read error may be responsible. The genes are TRBV29-1 and TRBJ2-5; D might be TRBD2 (5 bases). Germline V gene sequence: CDR1 SQVTM, CDR2 ANQGSEA. CDR3 length: 13 amino acids. The CDR3 is CSVAAWSGESQYF. The CDR3 region has the DNA TGCAGCGTTGCCGCGTGGAGTGGGGAGAGCCAGTACTTC.

The rearrangement joins TRBV5-1 to TRBJ2-3, with 15 bases matching TRBD2. This CDR3 is 17 amino acids long. Germline loops: CDR1 SGHRS, CDR2 YFSETQ. The V segment lost 4 bases and the J segment 3 bases; nucleotides outside the gene matches: 6. CDR3 sequence reads: CASSPRTSGGATDTQYF. The DNA of the CDR3 is TGCGCCAGCAGCCCCAGGACTAGCGGGGGGGCTACAGATACGCAGTATTTT. Full variable domain (missing parts from reference TRBV5-1 and TRBJ2-3): KAGVTQTPRYLIKTRGQQVTLSCSPISGHRSVSWYQQTPGQGLQFLFEYFSETQRNKGNFPGRFSGRQFSNSRSEMNVSTLELGDSALYLCASSPRTSGGATDTQYFGPGTRLTVL.

The chain combines TRBV27 with TRBJ1-2, with a tentative D call TRBD1 (6 bases). Germline assignment: CDR1 MNHEY and CDR2 SMNVEV (reference sequence). Trimming pared 5 bases from V and 7 bases from J, leaving 17 bases between. The CDR3 spans 14 residues. The DNA of the CDR3 is TGTGCCAGCAGTAACCCCGGGACATCATCTGGCTACACCTTC. Its protein is CASSNPGTSSGYTF.

This chain connects TRBV5-6 to TRBJ1-1, with D perhaps matching TRBD1 (6 bases). The CDR3 has 15 amino acids. Germline loops: CDR1 SGHDT, CDR2 YYEEEE. V was trimmed by 3 bases and J by 2 bases, leaving 14 bases between them. CDR3 residues: CASSWAGERNTEAFF. DNA for the CDR3: TGTGCCAGCAGCTGGGCAGGGGAACGAAACACTGAAGCTTTCTTT.

The genes are TRBV7-9 and TRBJ2-2; a possible D gene is TRBD1 (6 bases). The CDR3 is 15 amino acids. Germline V gene lookup returns CDR1 SEHNR and CDR2 FQNEAQ (reference sequence). V was trimmed by 3 bases and J by 3 bases, leaving 11 bases between them. The CDR3 reads CASSFSSGDTGELFF. CDR3 nucleotides: TGTGCCAGCAGCTTCTCTTCAGGGGACACCGGGGAGCTGTTTTTT.

This clone showed up just a few times. The chain employs TRBV10-3 and TRBJ1-6; D might be TRBD1 (5 bases). The CDR3 runs to 14 residues. Germline lookup yields CDR1 ENHRY and CDR2 SYGVKD. The V end lost 5 bases, the J end lost 5 bases, and 10 bases lay between the germline ends. The chain's CDR3 is CAISYPGNNSPLHF. Here the CDR3 DNA reads TGTGCCATCAGTTACCCAGGGAATAATTCACCCCTCCACTTT.

This clone was counted a few times. V and J are TRBV1 and TRBJ2-7; the DNA was not used to check the table's D call, TRBD1. TRBV1 is a pseudogene. The CDR3 consists of 12 residues. CDR3 protein: CTSINQGDEQYF. The CDR3 DNA reads TGCACCAGCATCAATCAGGGTGACGAGCAGTACTTC.

This clone has more than one count but fewer than ten. V usage is TRBV18 and J usage is TRBJ2-6; 7 bases match TRBD1. From germline, CDR1 is KGHSH and CDR2 LQKENI. V was clipped by 1 base and J by 1 base; unmatched bases: 4. This CDR3 has 17 amino acids. This CDR3 is CASSPQLTGSGANVLTF. The CDR3 region has the DNA TGTGCCAGCTCACCACAGCTGACAGGGTCTGGGGCCAACGTCCTGACTTTC.

This chain uses TRBV9 with TRBJ2-1; 8 nucleotides match TRBD2. CDR1 is SGDLS, CDR2 YYNGEE, per germline. V shed 0 bases, J shed 9 bases, and the junction held 5 bases outside the gene matches. The CDR3 spans 14 residues. The CDR3 DNA reads TGTGCCAGCAGCGTAGACGGGGGGGCCTTTGAGCAGTTCTTC. Its protein product is CASSVDGGAFEQFF.

This clone occurred a few times. This chain joins TRBV5-4 and TRBJ2-3; D is possibly TRBD2 (5 bases). The V gene's germline CDR1 is SGHNT and CDR2 YYREEE (reference sequence). Between the trimmed V and J ends, which lost 0 bases and 0 bases, there was a span of 11 bases. CDR3 length equals 16 residues. CDR3 sequence reads: CASSLVGERSTDTQYF. The CDR3 coding sequence is TGTGCCAGCAGCTTGGTCGGGGAAAGAAGCACAGATACGCAGTATTTT.

The J gene is TRBJ1-6, the V gene TRBV4-2; D gene uncertain. CDR3 size: 13 residues. CDR1 and CDR2 (germline): LGHNA, YNFKEQ. The ends were cut back, 4 bases at V and 9 bases at J, with 10 bases in the middle. The CDR3 nucleotides read TGTGCCAGCAGCCCATGGCCAGGTTCACCCCTCCACTTT. It translates to CASSPWPGSPLHF.